Described below is a single T cell receptor beta chain sequence and its context. Assay used: immunoSEQ multiplex PCR; TCRdb lists only in-frame clones, some missing. The sample lists more than 50,000 clones; around 84% were seen once. Germline V lookup: CDR1 SGHAT, CDR2 FQNNGV. Trimming removed 2 bases at V and 3 bases at J, with 10 bases between. CDR3 length: 14 residues. This entry is derived from a study of OX40 agonist ivuxolimab in advanced cancers. Background on the study: Ivuxolimab is an agonistic anti-OX40 (CD134) antibody, and patients were treated with it.

This chain links TRBV11-2 with TRBJ1-1; D is ambiguous. The clonotype was recovered from an adult with an advanced solid tumor such as melanoma, head and neck, liver or kidney cancer. The specimen was CD4+ or CD8+ T cells sorted from blood, collected in a trial of the OX40 agonist ivuxolimab. CDR3 coding DNA: TGTGCCAGCAGCTTAACGACCCGAGACACTGAAGCTTTCTTT. This gives the protein CASSLTTRDTEAFF. Looking up the rest from reference TRBV11-2 and TRBJ1-1 gives the full variable domain: EAGVAQSPRYKIIEKRQSVAFWCNPISGHATLYWYQQILGQGPKLLIQFQNNGVVDDSQLPKDRFSAERLKGVDSTLKIQPAKLEDSAVYLCASSLTTRDTEAFFGQGTRLTVV.